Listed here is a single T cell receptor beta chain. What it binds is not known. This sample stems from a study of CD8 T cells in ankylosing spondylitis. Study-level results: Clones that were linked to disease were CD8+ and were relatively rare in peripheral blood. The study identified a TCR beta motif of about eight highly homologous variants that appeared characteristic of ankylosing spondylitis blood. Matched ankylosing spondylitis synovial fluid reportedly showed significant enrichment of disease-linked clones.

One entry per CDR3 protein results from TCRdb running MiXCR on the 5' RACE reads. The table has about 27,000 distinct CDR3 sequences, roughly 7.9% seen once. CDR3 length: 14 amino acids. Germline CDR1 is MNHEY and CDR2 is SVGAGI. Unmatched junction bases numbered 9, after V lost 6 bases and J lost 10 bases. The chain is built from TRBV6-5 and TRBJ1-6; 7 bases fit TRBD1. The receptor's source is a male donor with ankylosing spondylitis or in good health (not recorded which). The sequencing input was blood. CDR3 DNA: TGTGCCAGCAGGACCGGGACAGTAGCATCACCCCTCCACTTT. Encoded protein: CASRTGTVASPLHF.